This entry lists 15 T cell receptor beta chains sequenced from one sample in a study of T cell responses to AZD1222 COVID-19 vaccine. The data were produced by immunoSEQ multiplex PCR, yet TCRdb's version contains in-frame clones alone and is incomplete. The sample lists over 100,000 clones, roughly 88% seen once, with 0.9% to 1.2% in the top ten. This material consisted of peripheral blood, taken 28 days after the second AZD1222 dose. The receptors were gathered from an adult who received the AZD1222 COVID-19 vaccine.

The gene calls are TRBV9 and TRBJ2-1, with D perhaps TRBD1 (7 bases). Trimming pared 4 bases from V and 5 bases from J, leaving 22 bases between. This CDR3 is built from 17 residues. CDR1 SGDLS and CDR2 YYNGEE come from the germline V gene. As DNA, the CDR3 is TGTGCCAGCAGCCATTTAGGGGGCGGGACGGGCCACAATGAGCAGTTCTTC. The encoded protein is CASSHLGGGTGHNEQFF.

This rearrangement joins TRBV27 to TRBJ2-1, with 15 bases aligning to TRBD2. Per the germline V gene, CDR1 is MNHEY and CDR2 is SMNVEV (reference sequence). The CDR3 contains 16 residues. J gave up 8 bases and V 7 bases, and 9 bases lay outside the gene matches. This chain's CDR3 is CASTPGLAGGGDEQFF. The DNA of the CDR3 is TGTGCCAGCACCCCGGGACTAGCGGGAGGTGGTGATGAGCAGTTCTTC.

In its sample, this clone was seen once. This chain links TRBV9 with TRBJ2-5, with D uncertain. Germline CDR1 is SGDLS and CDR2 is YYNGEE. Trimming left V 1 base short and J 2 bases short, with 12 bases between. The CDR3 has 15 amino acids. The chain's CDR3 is CASSVSSFNQETQYF. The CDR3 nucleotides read TGTGCCAGCAGCGTAAGCTCGTTCAATCAAGAGACCCAGTACTTC. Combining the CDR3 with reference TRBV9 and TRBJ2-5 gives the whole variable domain DSGVTQTPKHLITATGQRVTLRCSPRSGDLSVYWYQQSLDQGLQFLIQYYNGEERAKGNILERFSAQQFPDLHSELNLSSLELGDSALYFCASSVSSFNQETQYFGPGTRLLVL.

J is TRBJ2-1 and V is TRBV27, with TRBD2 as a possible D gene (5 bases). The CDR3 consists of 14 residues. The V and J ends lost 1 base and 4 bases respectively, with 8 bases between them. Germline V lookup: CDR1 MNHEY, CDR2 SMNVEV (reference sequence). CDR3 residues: CASSLYEGYNEQFF. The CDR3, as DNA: TGTGCCAGCAGTTTATATGAGGGATACAATGAGCAGTTCTTC.

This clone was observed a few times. CDR3 loop: CASSFASRSSYEQYF. CDR3 DNA sequence: TGTGCCAGCAGCTTTGCTAGCCGGAGCTCCTACGAGCAGTACTTC. V gene TRBV7-9 combines with J gene TRBJ2-7, with D perhaps TRBD2 (5 bases). The CDR3 length is 15 residues. Trimming left V 3 bases short and J 0 bases short, with 12 bases between. Germline V CDR1 and CDR2: SEHNR, FQNEAQ (reference sequence).

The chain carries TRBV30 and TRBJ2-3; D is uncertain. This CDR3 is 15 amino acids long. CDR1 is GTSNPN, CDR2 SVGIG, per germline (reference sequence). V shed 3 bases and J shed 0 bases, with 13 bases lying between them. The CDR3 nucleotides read TGTGCCTGGAGGGACCCCGCGGCTAGCACAGATACGCAGTATTTT. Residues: CAWRDPAASTDTQYF.

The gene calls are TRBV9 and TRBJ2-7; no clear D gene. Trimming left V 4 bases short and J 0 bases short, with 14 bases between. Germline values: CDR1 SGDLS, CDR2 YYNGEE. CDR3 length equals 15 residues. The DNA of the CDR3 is TGTGCCAGCAGCCCGAAAAGCCATGGCTCCTACGAGCAGTACTTC. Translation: CASSPKSHGSYEQYF.

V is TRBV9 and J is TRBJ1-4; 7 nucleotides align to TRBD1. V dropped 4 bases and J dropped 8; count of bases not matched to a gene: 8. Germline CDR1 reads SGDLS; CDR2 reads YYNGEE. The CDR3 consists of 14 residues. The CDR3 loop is CASSLGTVGEKLFF. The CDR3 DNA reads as TGTGCCAGCAGCCTCGGGACAGTAGGCGAAAAACTGTTTTTT.

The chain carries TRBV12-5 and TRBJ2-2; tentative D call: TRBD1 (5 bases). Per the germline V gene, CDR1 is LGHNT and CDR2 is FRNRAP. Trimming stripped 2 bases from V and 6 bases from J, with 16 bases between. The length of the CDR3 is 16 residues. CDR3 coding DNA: TGTGCTAGTGGTTTGTCCGTCCAAACAGGAGCCGGGGAGCTGTTTTTT. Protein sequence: CASGLSVQTGAGELFF.

CDR3: CASSGTVPFSGNTIYF. The CDR3 region has the DNA TGTGCCAGCAGTGGGACGGTACCTTTCTCTGGAAACACCATATATTTT. The chain has TRBV6-1 and TRBJ1-3, with D uncertain. This CDR3 spans 16 amino acids. The V end lost 4 bases, the J end lost 0 bases, and 13 bases lay between the germline ends. Germline values: CDR1 MNHNS, CDR2 SASEGT.

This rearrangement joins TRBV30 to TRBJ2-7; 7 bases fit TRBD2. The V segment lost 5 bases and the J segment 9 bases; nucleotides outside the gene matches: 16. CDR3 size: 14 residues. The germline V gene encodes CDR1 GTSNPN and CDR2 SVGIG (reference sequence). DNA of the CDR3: TGTGCCTGGTCAGGGACTACCTACCTACGAGGGCAGTACTTC. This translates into CAWSGTTYLRGQYF.

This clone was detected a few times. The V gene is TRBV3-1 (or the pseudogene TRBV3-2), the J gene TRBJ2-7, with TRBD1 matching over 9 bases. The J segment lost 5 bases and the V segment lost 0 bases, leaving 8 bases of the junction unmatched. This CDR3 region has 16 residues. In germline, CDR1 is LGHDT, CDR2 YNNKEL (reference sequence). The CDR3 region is CASSQDPGQGFHEQYF. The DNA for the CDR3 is TGTGCCAGCAGCCAAGACCCGGGACAGGGCTTCCACGAGCAGTACTTC.

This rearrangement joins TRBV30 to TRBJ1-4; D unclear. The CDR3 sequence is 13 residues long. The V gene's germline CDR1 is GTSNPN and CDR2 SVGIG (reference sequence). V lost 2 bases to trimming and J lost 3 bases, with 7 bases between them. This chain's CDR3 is CAWSWVSNEKLFF. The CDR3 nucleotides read TGTGCCTGGAGTTGGGTGTCTAATGAAAAACTGTTTTTT.

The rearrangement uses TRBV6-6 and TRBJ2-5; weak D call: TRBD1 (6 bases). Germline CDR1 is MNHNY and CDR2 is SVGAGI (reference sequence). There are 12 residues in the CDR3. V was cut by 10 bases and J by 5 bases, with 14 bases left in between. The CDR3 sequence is CATQGPGETQYF. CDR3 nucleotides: TGTGCCACCCAGGGGCCCGGGGAGACCCAGTACTTC.

This chain's CDR3 is CASSLQEGGSRYEQYF. DNA of the CDR3: TGTGCCAGCAGCTTACAGGAGGGAGGATCCCGCTACGAGCAGTACTTC. This rearrangement joins TRBV7-2 to TRBJ2-7; TRBD2 is a possible D gene (6 bases). Germline lookup yields CDR1 SGHTA and CDR2 FQGNSA. The CDR3 extends over 16 amino acids. Deletions cut 2 bases from V and 3 bases from J, with 17 bases between. Combining the CDR3 with reference TRBV7-2 and TRBJ2-7 gives the whole variable domain GAGVSQSPSNKVTEKGKDVELRCDPISGHTALYWYRQSLGQGLEFLIYFQGNSAPDKSGLPSDRFSAERTGGSVSTLTIQRTQQEDSAVYLCASSLQEGGSRYEQYFGPGTRLTVT.